This T cell receptor (beta chain) was observed in a study of Ad26.COV2.S vaccination and SARS-CoV-2 variants. Regarding the study as a whole: The TCR breadth and depth analyses may have produced an underestimate of total T cell responses. CD8+ and CD4+ T cells specific for spike reportedly responded with substantial breadth after vaccination. Similar non-spike TCR breadth was observed in recipients of vaccine and of placebo.

The CDR3 covers 18 residues. CDR1 and CDR2 from the germline V gene are SGDLS and YYNGEE. The V gene end was trimmed by 4 bases and the J gene end by 4 bases; junction bases not matched to a gene: 9. Clones were read by immunoSEQ multiplex PCR, and TCRdb kept only the in-frame ones, dropping some. Of about 320,000 clones detected, roughly 86% appear once; the ten largest clones hold 1.5% to 2.5%. Comment on this clone: What it recognizes is unknown.

Treatment given: 15 to 20 received Ad26.COV2.S at low or high dose, single or two shots; 5 received placebo; per-sample allocation not given. The samples date from day 63 after the first vaccine or placebo injection. The sequence came from a person between 18 and 60 years old who received the Ad26.COV2.S COVID-19 vaccine or a placebo. The sample here was peripheral blood, taken in a trial of Ad26.COV2.S vaccine versus placebo. The chain is built from TRBV9 and TRBJ2-1; 15 bases line up with TRBD2. As DNA, the CDR3 is TGTGCCAGCAGCCGGGGACTAGCGGGGGGCCCAGAATACAATGAGCAGTTCTTC. Protein: CASSRGLAGGPEYNEQFF.